This TCR beta chain was captured by sequencing in a study of cytomegalovirus exposure and HLA in healthy donors. Primers: 60 Vbeta forward and 13 Jbeta reverse. Produced via immunoSEQ multiplex PCR; TCRdb's table is partial and in-frame only. The sample has under 150,000 clones, about 80% seen once; the top ten hold about 3.9%. Sequences were obtained from PBMCs. The TCR comes from a man aged 40-49 years in good health and CMV-seropositive.

Written as DNA, the CDR3 is TGCAGCGTCGCGTGGGGACAGGGTAGGACCGGGGAGCTGTTTTTT. Protein: CSVAWGQGRTGELFF. The chain recombines TRBV29-1 with TRBJ2-2; 9 nucleotides match TRBD1. CDR1 is SQVTM and CDR2 is ANQGSEA in the germline V gene. This CDR3 contains 15 residues. The junction had 10 bases not matched to a gene; V was cut back by 6 bases and J by 5 bases.